The rows below give T cell receptor beta chains drawn from one sample of a study of T cell responses to AZD1222 COVID-19 vaccine. Assay: immunoSEQ multiplex PCR; the TCRdb copy retains only in-frame clones and omits some. This sample yields about 72,000 clones, of which about 89% are seen a single time; over 25% belongs to the top ten. The sequencing used peripheral blood, collected 28 days after the second AZD1222 dose. The source is an adult who received the AZD1222 COVID-19 vaccine. Each CDR3 is given with its conserved first and last residue. Fields, in order: V gene, D gene, clone size, J gene, CDR3 protein, CDR3 DNA. The D gene is left open where the match is weak. Where a row states a size, it is once, few, many or the class of an expanded clone; other rows omit it.

v_gene: TRBV19
d_gene: .
abundance: .
j_gene: TRBJ1-2
CDR3aa: CASSMDVRKNYGYTF
CDR3nt: TGTGCCAGTAGTATGGATGTGCGAAAGAACTATGGCTACACCTTC

v_gene: TRBV7-3
d_gene: .
abundance: .
j_gene: TRBJ1-1
CDR3aa: CASSLMGGASSTEAFF
CDR3nt: TGTGCCAGCAGCTTAATGGGCGGGGCATCTAGCACTGAAGCTTTCTTT

v_gene: TRBV16
d_gene: .
abundance: .
j_gene: TRBJ1-1
CDR3aa: CASSQSGNTEAFF
CDR3nt: TGTGCCAGCAGCCAATCGGGGAACACTGAAGCTTTCTTT

v_gene: TRBV2
d_gene: .
abundance: .
j_gene: TRBJ1-2
CDR3aa: CASSEALGSYGYTF
CDR3nt: TGTGCCAGCAGTGAAGCGCTTGGCAGTTATGGCTACACCTTC

v_gene: TRBV11-3
d_gene: .
abundance: .
j_gene: TRBJ2-7
CDR3aa: CASSLVGTAFSYEQYF
CDR3nt: TGTGCCAGCAGCTTGGTGGGGACGGCTTTTTCCTACGAGCAGTACTTC

v_gene: TRBV4-2
d_gene: .
abundance: once
j_gene: TRBJ2-3
CDR3aa: CASSQRESSTDTQYF
CDR3nt: TGTGCCAGCAGCCAGCGGGAATCGAGCACAGATACGCAGTATTTT

v_gene: TRBV19
d_gene: .
abundance: .
j_gene: TRBJ2-7
CDR3aa: CASSNTAADYEQYF
CDR3nt: TGTGCCAGTAGTAATACAGCAGCAGACTACGAGCAGTACTTC

v_gene: TRBV7-9
d_gene: TRBD1
abundance: .
j_gene: TRBJ1-6
CDR3aa: CASSPSGTGNSPLHF
CDR3nt: TGTGCCAGCAGCCCTAGCGGGACAGGGAATTCACCCCTCCACTTT

v_gene: TRBV19
d_gene: .
abundance: .
j_gene: TRBJ2-7
CDR3aa: CASSPGLNYEQYF
CDR3nt: TGTGCCAGTAGTCCGGGACTCAACTACGAGCAGTACTTC

v_gene: TRBV27
d_gene: .
abundance: .
j_gene: TRBJ1-2
CDR3aa: CASSLSRVANYGYTF
CDR3nt: TGTGCCAGCAGTTTATCCAGGGTAGCTAACTATGGCTACACCTTC

v_gene: TRBV4-1
d_gene: .
abundance: few
j_gene: TRBJ1-4
CDR3aa: CASSQVAWGGSNEKLFF
CDR3nt: TGCGCCAGCAGCCAAGTGGCGTGGGGCGGATCTAATGAAAAACTGTTTTTT

v_gene: TRBV11-2
d_gene: TRBD2
abundance: .
j_gene: TRBJ2-1
CDR3aa: CASSRSGSEQFF
CDR3nt: TGTGCCAGCAGCCGTAGCGGGAGTGAGCAGTTCTTC

v_gene: TRBV5-1
d_gene: .
abundance: .
j_gene: TRBJ2-1
CDR3aa: CASSLGPGESYNEQFF
CDR3nt: TGCGCCAGCAGCTTGGGGCCAGGGGAATCCTACAATGAGCAGTTCTTC

v_gene: TRBV2
d_gene: .
abundance: .
j_gene: TRBJ1-5
CDR3aa: CASSVAQASQPQHF
CDR3nt: TGTGCCAGCAGTGTAGCACAGGCATCTCAGCCCCAGCATTTT

v_gene: TRBV25-1
d_gene: .
abundance: .
j_gene: TRBJ1-2
CDR3aa: CASTGSAGNYGYTF
CDR3nt: TGTGCCAGCACCGGGTCGGCGGGCAACTATGGCTACACCTTC

v_gene: TRBV19
d_gene: TRBD2
abundance: .
j_gene: TRBJ2-7
CDR3aa: CASSPTGLAGDGNYEQYF
CDR3nt: TGTGCCAGTAGTCCGACGGGACTAGCGGGAGATGGGAACTACGAGCAGTACTTC

v_gene: TRBV5-6
d_gene: .
abundance: .
j_gene: TRBJ1-5
CDR3aa: CASSLGGLRQNQPQHF
CDR3nt: TGTGCCAGCAGCTTGGGGGGTCTGAGACAAAATCAGCCCCAGCATTTT

v_gene: TRBV9
d_gene: .
abundance: .
j_gene: TRBJ2-7
CDR3aa: CASSARADSYEQYF
CDR3nt: TGTGCCAGCAGCGCCCGGGCAGACTCCTACGAGCAGTACTTC

v_gene: TRBV24-1
d_gene: .
abundance: .
j_gene: TRBJ2-1
CDR3aa: CATSDVLGTQKQFF
CDR3nt: TGTGCCACCAGTGATGTTTTGGGAACTCAAAAGCAGTTCTTC

v_gene: TRBV6-5
d_gene: .
abundance: .
j_gene: TRBJ2-3
CDR3aa: CASGRGQGGDTQYF
CDR3nt: TGTGCCAGCGGTCGCGGACAGGGAGGGGATACGCAGTATTTT

v_gene: TRBV7-9
d_gene: TRBD2
abundance: .
j_gene: TRBJ2-1
CDR3aa: CASSLAGLAGVYEQFF
CDR3nt: TGTGCCAGCAGCTTAGCGGGACTAGCGGGAGTATATGAGCAGTTCTTC

v_gene: TRBV7-9
d_gene: .
abundance: .
j_gene: TRBJ2-5
CDR3aa: CASSLVGGQGETQYF
CDR3nt: TGTGCCAGCAGCTTAGTCGGGGGGCAGGGAGAGACCCAGTACTTC

v_gene: TRBV9
d_gene: .
abundance: few
j_gene: TRBJ2-7
CDR3aa: CASSVAPAARSYEQYF
CDR3nt: TGTGCCAGCAGCGTAGCCCCAGCGGCTCGCTCCTACGAGCAGTACTTC

v_gene: TRBV18
d_gene: TRBD2
abundance: .
j_gene: TRBJ2-7
CDR3aa: CASSPGLAGGDYEQYF
CDR3nt: TGTGCCAGCTCACCAGGGCTAGCGGGAGGGGACTACGAGCAGTACTTC

v_gene: TRBV2
d_gene: .
abundance: .
j_gene: TRBJ1-4
CDR3aa: CASRPRTATNEKLFF
CDR3nt: TGTGCCAGCCGACCGAGAACTGCAACTAATGAAAAACTGTTTTTT

v_gene: TRBV18
d_gene: .
abundance: .
j_gene: TRBJ1-2
CDR3aa: CASSPASGEGYGYTF
CDR3nt: TGTGCCAGCTCACCAGCCTCTGGGGAGGGCTATGGCTACACCTTC

v_gene: TRBV6-6
d_gene: .
abundance: .
j_gene: TRBJ2-2
CDR3aa: CASSRTGGPNTGELFF
CDR3nt: TGTGCCAGCAGTCGAACAGGAGGGCCGAACACCGGGGAGCTGTTTTTT

v_gene: TRBV11-3
d_gene: .
abundance: .
j_gene: TRBJ2-7
CDR3aa: CASSLTGRGEGEQYF
CDR3nt: TGTGCCAGCAGCTTGACAGGACGGGGCGAGGGGGAGCAGTACTTC

v_gene: TRBV7-2
d_gene: TRBD1
abundance: few
j_gene: TRBJ1-2
CDR3aa: CASSNRDRGGFNGYTF
CDR3nt: TGTGCCAGCAGCAACCGGGACAGGGGAGGTTTCAATGGCTACACCTTC

v_gene: TRBV27
d_gene: .
abundance: .
j_gene: TRBJ1-6
CDR3aa: CASSLSSSYNSPLHF
CDR3nt: TGTGCCAGCAGTTTATCGAGCTCCTATAATTCACCCCTCCACTTT

v_gene: TRBV3-1/TRBV3-2
d_gene: .
abundance: .
j_gene: TRBJ2-7
CDR3aa: CASTLRGRDSYEQYF
CDR3nt: TGTGCCAGCACCCTCCGGGGCAGGGACTCCTACGAGCAGTACTTC

v_gene: TRBV29-1
d_gene: .
abundance: once
j_gene: TRBJ2-7
CDR3aa: CSAIGQSEQYF
CDR3nt: TGCAGCGCTATCGGACAGTCGGAGCAGTACTTC

v_gene: TRBV7-9
d_gene: TRBD1
abundance: .
j_gene: TRBJ2-7
CDR3aa: CASSLGPGQGKEQYF
CDR3nt: TGTGCCAGCAGCTTAGGGCCGGGACAGGGTAAGGAGCAGTACTTC

v_gene: TRBV21-1
d_gene: .
abundance: .
j_gene: TRBJ2-7
CDR3aa: CASGWTGGAGEQYF
CDR3nt: TGTGCCAGCGGCTGGACAGGGGGCGCGGGGGAGCAGTACTTC

v_gene: TRBV19
d_gene: .
abundance: .
j_gene: TRBJ1-5
CDR3aa: CASSIGRLNPPNQPQHF
CDR3nt: TGTGCCAGTAGTATAGGAAGGCTGAATCCACCCAATCAGCCCCAGCATTTT

v_gene: TRBV6-1
d_gene: .
abundance: .
j_gene: TRBJ2-7
CDR3aa: CASSERDGSYEQYF
CDR3nt: TGTGCCAGCAGTGAAAGGGACGGTAGCTACGAGCAGTACTTC

v_gene: TRBV14
d_gene: .
abundance: .
j_gene: TRBJ1-2
CDR3aa: CASSRTADYGYTF
CDR3nt: TGTGCCAGCAGCCGGACCGCGGACTATGGCTACACCTTC

v_gene: TRBV6-2/TRBV6-3
d_gene: .
abundance: .
j_gene: TRBJ1-2
CDR3aa: CASSYAWGGQGGYTF
CDR3nt: TGTGCCAGCAGTTACGCCTGGGGAGGACAAGGTGGCTACACCTTC

v_gene: TRBV7-2
d_gene: .
abundance: .
j_gene: TRBJ1-5
CDR3aa: CASSRGGGPQHF
CDR3nt: TGTGCCAGCAGCAGGGGCGGGGGGCCCCAGCATTTT

v_gene: TRBV14
d_gene: TRBD2
abundance: .
j_gene: TRBJ2-2
CDR3aa: CASAAREYSGELFF
CDR3nt: TGTGCCAGTGCGGCGCGGGAGTATTCCGGGGAGCTGTTTTTT

v_gene: TRBV7-9
d_gene: .
abundance: once
j_gene: TRBJ2-1
CDR3aa: CASSLQQNEQFF
CDR3nt: TGTGCCAGCAGCTTACAGCAGAATGAGCAGTTCTTC

v_gene: TRBV11-3
d_gene: .
abundance: .
j_gene: TRBJ2-2
CDR3aa: CASSNIRLPTGELFF
CDR3nt: TGTGCCAGCAGCAATATACGACTGCCCACCGGGGAGCTGTTTTTT

v_gene: TRBV28
d_gene: .
abundance: .
j_gene: TRBJ2-6
CDR3aa: CASRIAGSGANVLTF
CDR3nt: TGTGCCAGCAGGATTGCGGGTTCGGGGGCCAACGTCCTGACTTTC

v_gene: TRBV28
d_gene: .
abundance: .
j_gene: TRBJ1-1
CDR3aa: CASSLVDRHTEAFF
CDR3nt: TGTGCCAGCAGTTTGGTGGACAGACACACTGAAGCTTTCTTT

v_gene: TRBV19
d_gene: TRBD1
abundance: .
j_gene: TRBJ1-2
CDR3aa: CASEDRGREDGYTF
CDR3nt: TGTGCCAGTGAAGACAGGGGGCGTGAGGATGGCTACACCTTC

v_gene: TRBV30
d_gene: .
abundance: .
j_gene: TRBJ1-6
CDR3aa: CAWSEGVNSPLHF
CDR3nt: TGTGCCTGGAGTGAAGGGGTTAATTCACCCCTCCACTTT

v_gene: TRBV10-2
d_gene: .
abundance: .
j_gene: TRBJ2-5
CDR3aa: CASRGGLEETQYF
CDR3nt: TGCGCCAGCAGAGGAGGATTGGAGGAGACCCAGTACTTC

v_gene: TRBV6-2/TRBV6-3
d_gene: .
abundance: .
j_gene: TRBJ2-5
CDR3aa: CASSYFGTGAAETQYF
CDR3nt: TGTGCCAGCAGTTACTTCGGGACCGGGGCGGCGGAGACCCAGTACTTC

v_gene: TRBV5-1
d_gene: .
abundance: .
j_gene: TRBJ2-7
CDR3aa: CASSPGYEGVGEQYF
CDR3nt: TGCGCCAGCAGCCCCGGCTATGAGGGGGTGGGGGAGCAGTACTTC

v_gene: TRBV7-9
d_gene: TRBD1
abundance: .
j_gene: TRBJ2-2
CDR3aa: CASSSLLDRDTGELFF
CDR3nt: TGTGCCAGCAGCTCCTTGTTGGACAGGGATACCGGGGAGCTGTTTTTT